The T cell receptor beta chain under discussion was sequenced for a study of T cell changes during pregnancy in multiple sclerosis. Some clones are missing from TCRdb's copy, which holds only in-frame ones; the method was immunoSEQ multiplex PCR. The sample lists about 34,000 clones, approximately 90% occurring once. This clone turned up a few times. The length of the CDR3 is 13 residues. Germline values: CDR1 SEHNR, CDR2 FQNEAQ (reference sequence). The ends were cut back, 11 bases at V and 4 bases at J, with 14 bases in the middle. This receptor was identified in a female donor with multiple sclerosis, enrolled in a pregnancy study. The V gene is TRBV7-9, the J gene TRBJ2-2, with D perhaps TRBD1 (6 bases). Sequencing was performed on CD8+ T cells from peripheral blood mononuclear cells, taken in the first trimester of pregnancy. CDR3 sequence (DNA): TGTGCCCCCTCCAGAGGGGGCACCGGGGAGCTGTTTTTT. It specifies CAPSRGGTGELFF.